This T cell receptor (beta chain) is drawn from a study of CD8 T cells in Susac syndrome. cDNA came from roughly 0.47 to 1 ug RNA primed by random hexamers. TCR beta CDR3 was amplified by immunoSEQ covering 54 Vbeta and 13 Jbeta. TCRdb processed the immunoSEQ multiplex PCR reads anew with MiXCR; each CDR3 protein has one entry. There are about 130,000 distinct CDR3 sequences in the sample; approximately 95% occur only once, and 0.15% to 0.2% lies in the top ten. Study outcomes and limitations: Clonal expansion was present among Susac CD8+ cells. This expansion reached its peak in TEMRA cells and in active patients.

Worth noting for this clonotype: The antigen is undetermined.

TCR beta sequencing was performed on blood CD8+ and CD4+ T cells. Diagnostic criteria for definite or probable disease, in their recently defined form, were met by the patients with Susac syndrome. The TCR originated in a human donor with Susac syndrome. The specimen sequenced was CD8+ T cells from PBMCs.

Here the CDR3 reads CASSPGHLSYEQYF. Here the CDR3 DNA reads TGTGCCAGTAGTCCGGGACATCTCTCCTACGAGCAGTACTTC. The V call is TRBV19, the J call TRBJ2-7; tentative D call: TRBD1 (6 bases). Germline V gene sequence: CDR1 LNHDA, CDR2 SQIVND (reference sequence). V was shortened by 5 bases and J by 0 bases, with 11 bases between the two germline ends. The CDR3 totals 14 residues.